This T cell receptor beta chain was recovered during a study of cytomegalovirus exposure and HLA in healthy donors. From germline, CDR1 is SNHLY and CDR2 FYNNEI. J was trimmed by 9 bases and V by 3 bases; bases with no gene match: 4. The CDR3 is made up of 14 amino acids. PCR was performed using 60 Vbeta and 13 Jbeta primers. Sequencing was performed with immunoSEQ multiplex PCR; in TCRdb, only in-frame clones are kept and a portion is missing. Among about 110,000 clones listed, around two thirds were seen once. The chain links TRBV2 to TRBJ1-6, with TRBD1 matching over 8 bases. The origin of this receptor is a man aged 25 to 40 in good health and CMV-seropositive. The sequenced material came from PBMCs. The CDR3 DNA follows: TGTGCCAGCAGTGATGGACAGGGCCTTTCACCCCTCCACTTT. Its translation: CASSDGQGLSPLHF.